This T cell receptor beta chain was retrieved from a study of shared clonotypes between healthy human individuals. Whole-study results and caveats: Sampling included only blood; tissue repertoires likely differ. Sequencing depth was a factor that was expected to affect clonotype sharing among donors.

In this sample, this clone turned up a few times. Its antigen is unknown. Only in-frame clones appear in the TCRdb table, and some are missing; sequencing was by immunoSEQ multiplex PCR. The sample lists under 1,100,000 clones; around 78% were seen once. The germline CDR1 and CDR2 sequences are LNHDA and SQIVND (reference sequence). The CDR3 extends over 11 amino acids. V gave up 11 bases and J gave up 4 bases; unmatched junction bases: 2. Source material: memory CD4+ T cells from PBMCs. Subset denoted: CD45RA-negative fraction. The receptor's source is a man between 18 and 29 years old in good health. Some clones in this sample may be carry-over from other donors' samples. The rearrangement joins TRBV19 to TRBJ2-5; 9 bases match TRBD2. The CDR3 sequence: CALAGIETQYF. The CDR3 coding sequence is TGTGCCCTAGCGGGAATAGAGACCCAGTACTTC.